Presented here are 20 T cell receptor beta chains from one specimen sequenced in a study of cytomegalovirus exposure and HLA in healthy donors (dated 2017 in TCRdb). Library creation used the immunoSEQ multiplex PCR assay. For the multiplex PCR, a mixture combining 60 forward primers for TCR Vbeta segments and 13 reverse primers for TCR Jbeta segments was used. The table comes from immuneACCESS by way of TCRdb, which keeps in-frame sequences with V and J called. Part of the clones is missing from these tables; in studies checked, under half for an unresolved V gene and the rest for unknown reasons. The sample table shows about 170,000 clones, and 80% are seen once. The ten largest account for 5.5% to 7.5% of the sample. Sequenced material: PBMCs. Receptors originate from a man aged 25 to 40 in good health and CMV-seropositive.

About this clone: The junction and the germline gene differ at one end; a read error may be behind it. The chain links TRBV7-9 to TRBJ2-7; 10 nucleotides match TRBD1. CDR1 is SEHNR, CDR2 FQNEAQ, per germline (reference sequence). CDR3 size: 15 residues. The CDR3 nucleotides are TGTTCCAGCAGCTCTGGACAGGGGGTCTCCTACGAGCAGTACTTC. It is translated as CSSSSGQGVSYEQYF.

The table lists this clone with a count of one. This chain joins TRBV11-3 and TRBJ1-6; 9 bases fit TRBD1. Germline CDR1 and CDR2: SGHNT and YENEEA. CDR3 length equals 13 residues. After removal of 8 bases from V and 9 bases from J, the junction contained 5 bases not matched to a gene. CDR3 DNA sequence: TGTGCCAGCCAGGGACAGGGCACTTCACCCCTCCACTTT. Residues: CASQGQGTSPLHF.

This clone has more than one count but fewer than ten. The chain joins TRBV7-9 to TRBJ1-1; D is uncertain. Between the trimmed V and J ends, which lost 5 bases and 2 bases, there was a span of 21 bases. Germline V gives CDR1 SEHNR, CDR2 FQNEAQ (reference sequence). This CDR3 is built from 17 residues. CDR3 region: CASSPQSGLGPNTEAFF. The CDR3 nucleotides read TGTGCCAGCAGCCCACAGAGCGGCCTGGGCCCTAACACTGAAGCTTTCTTT.

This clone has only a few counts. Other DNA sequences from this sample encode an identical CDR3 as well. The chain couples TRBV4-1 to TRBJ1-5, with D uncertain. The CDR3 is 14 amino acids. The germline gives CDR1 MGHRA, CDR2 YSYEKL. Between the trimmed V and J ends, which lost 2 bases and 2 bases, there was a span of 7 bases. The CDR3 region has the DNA TGCGCCAGCAGCCAATCGGGAGGCAATCAGCCCCAGCATTTT. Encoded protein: CASSQSGGNQPQHF.

The CDR3 protein is CAISEIKGDQNIQYF. The CDR3 region has the DNA TGTGCCATCAGTGAGATCAAGGGGGACCAAAACATTCAGTACTTC. The chain carries TRBV10-3 and TRBJ2-4, with a possible D match to TRBD1 (6 bases). The germline V gene encodes CDR1 ENHRY and CDR2 SYGVKD. With 2 bases removed from V and 5 bases from J, the gap between germline ends came to 13 bases. The CDR3 length is 15 residues.

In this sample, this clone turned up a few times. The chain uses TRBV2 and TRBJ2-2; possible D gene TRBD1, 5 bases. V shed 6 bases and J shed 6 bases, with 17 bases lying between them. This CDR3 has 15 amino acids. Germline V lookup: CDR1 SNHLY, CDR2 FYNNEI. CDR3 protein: CASRDAVLGAGELFF. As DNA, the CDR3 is TGTGCCAGCAGGGATGCCGTGCTAGGGGCCGGGGAGCTGTTTTTT.

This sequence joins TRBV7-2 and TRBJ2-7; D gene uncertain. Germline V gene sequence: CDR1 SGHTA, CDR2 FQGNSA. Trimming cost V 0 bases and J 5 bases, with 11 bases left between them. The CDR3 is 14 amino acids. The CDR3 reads CASSLALARHEQYF. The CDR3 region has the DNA TGTGCCAGCAGCTTAGCCTTGGCGCGGCACGAGCAGTACTTC. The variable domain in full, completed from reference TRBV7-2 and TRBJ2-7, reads GAGVSQSPSNKVTEKGKDVELRCDPISGHTALYWYRQSLGQGLEFLIYFQGNSAPDKSGLPSDRFSAERTGGSVSTLTIQRTQQEDSAVYLCASSLALARHEQYFGPGTRLTVT.

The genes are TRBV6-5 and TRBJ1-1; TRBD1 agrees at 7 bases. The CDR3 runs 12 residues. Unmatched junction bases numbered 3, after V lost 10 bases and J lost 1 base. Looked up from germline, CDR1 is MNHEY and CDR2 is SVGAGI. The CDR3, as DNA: TGTGCCAACTGGACAGGGAACACTGAAGCTTTCTTT. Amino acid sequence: CANWTGNTEAFF.

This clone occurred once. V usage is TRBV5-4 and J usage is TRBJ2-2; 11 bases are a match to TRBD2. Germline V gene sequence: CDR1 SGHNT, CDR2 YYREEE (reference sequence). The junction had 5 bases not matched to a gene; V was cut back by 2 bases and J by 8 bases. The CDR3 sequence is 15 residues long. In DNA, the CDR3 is TGTGCCAGCAGCTTCACTAGCGGGAGAACGGGGGAGCTGTTTTTT. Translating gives CASSFTSGRTGELFF.

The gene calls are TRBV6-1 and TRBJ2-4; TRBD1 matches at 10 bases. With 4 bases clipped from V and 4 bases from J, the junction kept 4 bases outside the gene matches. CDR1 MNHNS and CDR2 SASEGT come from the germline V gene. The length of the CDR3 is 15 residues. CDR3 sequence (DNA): TGTGCCAGCAGTGGGGGACAGGGGAGAAAAAACATTCAGTACTTC. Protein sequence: CASSGGQGRKNIQYF.

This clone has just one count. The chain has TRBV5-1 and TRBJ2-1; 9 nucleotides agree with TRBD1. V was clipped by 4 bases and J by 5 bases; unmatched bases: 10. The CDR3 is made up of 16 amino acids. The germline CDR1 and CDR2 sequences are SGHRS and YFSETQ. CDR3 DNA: TGCGCCAGCAGCAACAGTGACAGGGGGTTCCACAATGAGCAGTTCTTC. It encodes CASSNSDRGFHNEQFF.

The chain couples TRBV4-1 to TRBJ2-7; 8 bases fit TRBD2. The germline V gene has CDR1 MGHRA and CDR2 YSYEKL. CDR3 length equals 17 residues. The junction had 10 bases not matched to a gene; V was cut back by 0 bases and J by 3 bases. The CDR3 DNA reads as TGCGCCAGCAGCCAAGAGCCCCCGCAAAGCGGGAGCTACGAGCAGTACTTC. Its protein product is CASSQEPPQSGSYEQYF.

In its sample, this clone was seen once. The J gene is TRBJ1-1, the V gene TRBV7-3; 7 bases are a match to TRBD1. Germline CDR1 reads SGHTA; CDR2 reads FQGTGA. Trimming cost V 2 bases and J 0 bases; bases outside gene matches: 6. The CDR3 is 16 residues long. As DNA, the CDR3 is TGTGCCAGCAGCTTAGGAGGGGGACAGATGAACACTGAAGCTTTCTTT. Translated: CASSLGGGQMNTEAFF.

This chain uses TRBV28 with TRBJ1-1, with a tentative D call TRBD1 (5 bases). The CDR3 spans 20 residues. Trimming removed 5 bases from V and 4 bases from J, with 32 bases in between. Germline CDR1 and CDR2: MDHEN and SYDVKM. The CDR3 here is CASSPWGESLLGSVTTEAFF. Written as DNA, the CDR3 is TGTGCCAGCAGTCCGTGGGGGGAGAGCCTACTAGGCTCAGTGACCACTGAAGCTTTCTTT.

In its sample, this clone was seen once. CDR3 in amino acids: CSATFSGELFF. The CDR3, as DNA: TGCAGTGCTACTTTTTCCGGGGAGCTGTTTTTT. This chain uses TRBV20-1 with TRBJ2-2; the D is unclear. CDR3 size: 11 residues. V dropped 4 bases and J dropped 6 bases, with 6 bases sitting between them. Germline assignment: CDR1 DFQATT and CDR2 SNEGSKA (reference sequence).

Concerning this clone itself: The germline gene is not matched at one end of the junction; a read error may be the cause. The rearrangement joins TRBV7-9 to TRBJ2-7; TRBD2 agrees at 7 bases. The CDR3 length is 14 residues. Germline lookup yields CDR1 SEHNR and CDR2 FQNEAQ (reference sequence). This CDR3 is CSSSGSGLHYEQYF. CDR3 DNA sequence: TGTTCCAGCAGCGGATCGGGACTACACTACGAGCAGTACTTC.

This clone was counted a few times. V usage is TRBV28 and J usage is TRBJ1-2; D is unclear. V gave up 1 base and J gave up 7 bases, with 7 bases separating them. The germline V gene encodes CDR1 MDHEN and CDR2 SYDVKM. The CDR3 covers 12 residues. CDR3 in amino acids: CASSLSSGGYTF. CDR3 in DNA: TGTGCCAGCAGTTTATCGTCCGGTGGCTACACCTTC.

Here the CDR3 reads CASSRGVGYTF. CDR3 coding DNA: TGTGCCAGCAGCAGGGGAGTTGGCTACACCTTC. The V call is TRBV2, the J call TRBJ1-2, with D possibly matching TRBD1 (6 bases). The V end lost 6 bases, the J end lost 7 bases, and 9 bases lay between the germline ends. Per the germline V gene, CDR1 is SNHLY and CDR2 is FYNNEI. The length of the CDR3 is 11 residues.

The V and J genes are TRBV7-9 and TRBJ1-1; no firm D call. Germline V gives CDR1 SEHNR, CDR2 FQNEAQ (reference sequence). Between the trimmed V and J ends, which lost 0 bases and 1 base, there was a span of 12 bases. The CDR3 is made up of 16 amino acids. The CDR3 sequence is CASSLARNTRNTEAFF. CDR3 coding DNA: TGTGCCAGCAGCTTAGCGCGGAACACGCGGAACACTGAAGCTTTCTTT.

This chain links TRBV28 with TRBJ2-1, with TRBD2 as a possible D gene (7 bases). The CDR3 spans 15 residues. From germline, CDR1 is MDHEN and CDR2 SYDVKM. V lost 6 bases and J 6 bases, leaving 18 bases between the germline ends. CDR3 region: CASRAQGEGGNEQFF. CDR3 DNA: TGTGCCAGCAGGGCTCAAGGGGAGGGGGGCAATGAGCAGTTCTTC.